The 31 T cell receptor beta chains in this list originate from one sample, sequenced in a study of early T cells in non-severe SARS-CoV-2 infection. In TCRdb, the 5' RACE reads were re-called with MiXCR into one record per CDR3 protein. This repertoire shows about 57,000 distinct CDR3 sequences, 10% to 15% found once; its top ten account for around 5.1%. The specimen sequenced was whole blood. Source of these receptors: an adult who was a healthcare worker with PCR-confirmed SARS-CoV-2 infection or an uninfected control (not recorded which).

This clonotype has a count of ten or more. The chain combines TRBV7-2 with TRBJ2-1; 8 bases align to TRBD2. The CDR3 length is 15 residues. Germline-derived CDR1 and CDR2 are SGHTA and FQGNSA. With V trimmed by 1 base and J by 9 bases, 8 bases remained unmatched. This CDR3 reads CASSLVAGNIGEQFF. CDR3 coding DNA: TGTGCCAGCAGCTTAGTAGCGGGGAATATCGGTGAGCAGTTCTTC. Full variable domain (remainder filled in from reference TRBV7-2 and TRBJ2-1): GAGVSQSPSNKVTEKGKDVELRCDPISGHTALYWYRQSLGQGLEFLIYFQGNSAPDKSGLPSDRFSAERTGGSVSTLTIQRTQQEDSAVYLCASSLVAGNIGEQFFGPGTRLTVL.

This clonotype was observed at least ten times. This sequence joins TRBV6-2 or TRBV6-3 and TRBJ1-5; D not resolved. Trimming left V 0 bases short and J 7 bases short, with 4 bases between. Germline V gene lookup returns CDR1 MNHEY and CDR2 SVGEGT. The CDR3 has 12 amino acids. Written as DNA, the CDR3 is TGTGCCAGCAGTTACTCGGAGCAGCCCCAGCATTTT. Translation gives CASSYSEQPQHF.

The CDR3: CSARGSSQETQYF. The CDR3 bases are TGCAGTGCTAGGGGTAGCTCCCAAGAGACCCAGTACTTC. The genes are TRBV20-1 and TRBJ2-5; no reliable D call. Germline CDR1 is DFQATT and CDR2 is SNEGSKA (reference sequence). CDR3 length equals 13 residues. V gave up 3 bases and J gave up 1 base, with 9 bases separating them.

This clonotype has more than one count but fewer than ten. The chain couples TRBV20-1 to TRBJ2-7, with 14 nucleotides matching TRBD2. This CDR3 region has 18 residues. V shed 5 bases and J 0 bases; nucleotides not matched to a gene: 12. Germline CDR1 DFQATT, CDR2 SNEGSKA (reference sequence). The CDR3: CSAEPYRTSGGSSYEQYF. Here the CDR3 DNA reads TGCAGTGCTGAACCGTATCGGACTAGCGGGGGGAGCTCCTACGAGCAGTACTTC.

This clonotype was observed at least ten times. The chain joins TRBV7-6 to TRBJ2-5; D remains ambiguous. There are 13 residues in the CDR3. V dropped 0 bases and J dropped 1 base, with 3 bases sitting between them. Germline V gene data show CDR1 as SGHVS and CDR2 as FNYEAQ. CDR3 bases: TGTGCCAGCAGCTTAGCCCCCCAAGAGACCCAGTACTTC. Translated, it gives CASSLAPQETQYF. Full variable domain (remainder filled in from reference TRBV7-6 and TRBJ2-5): GAGVSQSPRYKVTKRGQDVALRCDPISGHVSLYWYRQALGQGPEFLTYFNYEAQQDKSGLPNDRFSAERPEGSISTLTIQRTEQRDSAMYRCASSLAPQETQYFGPGTRLLVL.

There are many counts of this clonotype. The V gene is TRBV19, the J gene TRBJ2-3, with 7 bases matching TRBD1. V lost 4 bases to trimming and J lost 1 base; unmatched junction nucleotides: 5. The CDR3 loop spans 15 amino acids. CDR1 and CDR2 (germline): LNHDA, SQIVND (reference sequence). The CDR3 nucleotides are TGTGCCAGTAGTACCCCAGGACAGGGCACAGATACGCAGTATTTT. Its translation is CASSTPGQGTDTQYF.

The sample holds many counts of this clonotype. The J gene is TRBJ2-7, the V gene TRBV14; 9 bases fit TRBD1. Germline CDR1 SGHDN, CDR2 FVKESK. Unmatched junction bases numbered 4, after V lost 5 bases and J lost 2 bases. This CDR3 spans 14 amino acids. For the CDR3, the DNA is TGTGCCAGCAGCTCGCGGACAGGGGCCTACGAGCAGTACTTC. Amino acid sequence: CASSSRTGAYEQYF. The full variable domain, completed using reference TRBV14 and TRBJ2-7, is EAGVTQFPSHSVIEKGQTVTLRCDPISGHDNLYWYRRVMGKEIKFLLHFVKESKQDESGMPNNRFLAERTGGTYSTLKVQPAELEDSGVYFCASSSRTGAYEQYFGPGTRLTVT.

This clonotype was recorded at least ten times. The rearrangement links TRBV6-1 to TRBJ1-2; D not certain. Trimming stripped 5 bases from V and 1 base from J, with 8 bases between. Germline-derived CDR1 and CDR2 are MNHNS and SASEGT. The CDR3 covers 13 residues. For the CDR3, the DNA is TGTGCCAGCAGTAAATACGATAACTATGGCTACACCTTC. Translated, it gives CASSKYDNYGYTF.

This clonotype was observed many times. V gene TRBV6-4 combines with J gene TRBJ2-7; D not resolved. Deletions cut 5 bases from V and 7 bases from J, with 12 bases between. The length of the CDR3 is 12 residues. The germline V gene has CDR1 MRHNA and CDR2 SNTAGT. CDR3 amino acids: CASSPLVREQYF. Written as DNA, the CDR3 is TGTGCCAGCAGTCCACTTGTACGGGAGCAGTACTTC.

The chain combines TRBV6-2 or TRBV6-3 with TRBJ2-7, with D hard to call. CDR3 length: 12 amino acids. The germline V and J ends were trimmed by 0 bases and 7 bases, with 7 bases remaining between them. Per germline, CDR1 MNHEY and CDR2 SVGEGT. This CDR3 is CASSYSRREQYF. The CDR3 nucleotides read TGTGCCAGCAGTTACTCGAGGCGGGAGCAGTACTTC.

This clonotype was counted ten times or more. This chain joins TRBV2 and TRBJ1-2; a possible D gene is TRBD1 (5 bases). In germline, CDR1 is SNHLY, CDR2 FYNNEI. Trimming cost V 0 bases and J 7 bases, with 21 bases left between them. This CDR3 is 17 amino acids long. CDR3 residues: CASSEAVDIFLEAGYTF. CDR3 coding DNA: TGTGCCAGCAGTGAAGCGGTGGACATTTTCTTAGAGGCTGGCTACACCTTC.

At least ten counts were recorded for this clonotype. The V gene is TRBV12-3 or TRBV12-4, the J gene TRBJ1-1, with unresolved D. The CDR3 covers 14 residues. V was pared by 1 base and J by 0 bases, with 6 bases between. The CDR3 nucleotides are TGTGCCAGCAGTTTAGGCGGGTTGAACACTGAAGCTTTCTTT. Residues: CASSLGGLNTEAFF.

This chain uses TRBV7-9 with TRBJ1-2; no reliable D call. Trimming took 1 base from V and 4 from J, leaving 7 bases between them. CDR3 length: 13 residues. CDR1 is SEHNR and CDR2 is FQNEAQ in the germline V gene (reference sequence). The CDR3 coding sequence is TGTGCCAGCAGCTTAGAGGTCCGCTATGGCTACACCTTC. Translating gives CASSLEVRYGYTF. The whole variable domain, remainder taken from reference TRBV7-9 and TRBJ1-2, is DTGVSQNPRHKITKRGQNVTFRCDPISEHNRLYWYRQTLGQGPEFLTYFQNEAQLEKSRLLSDRFSAERPKGSFSTLEIQRTEQGDSAMYLCASSLEVRYGYTFGSGTRLTVV.

The chain carries TRBV29-1 and TRBJ2-3; TRBD1 might be the D (5 bases). Trimming took 4 bases from V and 2 from J, leaving 19 bases between them. There are 16 residues in the CDR3. CDR1 and CDR2 (germline): SQVTM, ANQGSEA. The CDR3 DNA reads as TGCAGCGTTGGGGGCTCCGCGCAGCTTTTCACAGATACGCAGTATTTT. Its translation: CSVGGSAQLFTDTQYF.

This clonotype has at least ten counts. The V gene is TRBV9, the J gene TRBJ2-1; D unclear. CDR1 is SGDLS, CDR2 YYNGEE, per germline. The CDR3 length is 12 residues. Trimming stripped 0 bases from V and 8 bases from J, with 6 bases between. The CDR3, as DNA: TGTGCCAGCAGCGTAGCTGGGGATGAGCAGTTCTTC. As protein: CASSVAGDEQFF. Looking up the rest from reference TRBV9 and TRBJ2-1 gives the full variable domain: DSGVTQTPKHLITATGQRVTLRCSPRSGDLSVYWYQQSLDQGLQFLIQYYNGEERAKGNILERFSAQQFPDLHSELNLSSLELGDSALYFCASSVAGDEQFFGPGTRLTVL.

The DNA for the CDR3 is TGTGCCAGCGGACAGGGGTTGGGCCCGAGGGAAAAACTGTTTTTT. Its translation is CASGQGLGPREKLFF. The rearrangement uses TRBV25-1 and TRBJ1-4; 9 nucleotides align to TRBD1. V was pared by 8 bases and J by 8 bases, with 12 bases of the junction left unmatched. The CDR3 spans 15 residues. CDR1 and CDR2 from the germline V gene are MGHDK and SYGVNS.

This clonotype was seen at least ten times. The V gene is TRBV9, the J gene TRBJ2-1; 11 bases are shared with TRBD2. The CDR3 contains 16 residues. The V and J ends lost 3 bases and 2 bases, in that order; junction bases with no gene match: 4. Per the germline V gene, CDR1 is SGDLS and CDR2 is YYNGEE. Here the CDR3 reads CASSAHSGGAYNEQFF. CDR3 bases: TGTGCCAGCAGCGCCCATAGCGGGGGGGCCTACAATGAGCAGTTCTTC.

In this sample, this clonotype turned up many times. V usage is TRBV5-1 and J usage is TRBJ2-7, with D hard to call. In germline, CDR1 is SGHRS, CDR2 YFSETQ. Deletions cut 0 bases from V and 2 bases from J, with 9 bases between. The CDR3 totals 14 residues. CDR3 loop: CASSLDWGPYEQYF. The CDR3 nucleotides are TGCGCCAGCAGCTTGGATTGGGGTCCCTACGAGCAGTACTTC.

This clonotype was detected many times. V usage is TRBV29-1 and J usage is TRBJ1-2; 8 nucleotides align to TRBD1. The germline V gene has CDR1 SQVTM and CDR2 ANQGSEA. CDR3 length: 13 residues. V lost 4 bases to trimming and J lost 2 bases; unmatched junction nucleotides: 3. CDR3: CSVGGTGNYGYTF. In DNA form, the CDR3 reads TGCAGCGTTGGCGGGACAGGCAACTATGGCTACACCTTC.

This clonotype was detected ten times or more. The V gene is TRBV2, the J gene TRBJ2-6; 9 nucleotides align to TRBD2. J lost 0 bases, V lost 1 base, and 4 bases had no gene match. Germline assignment: CDR1 SNHLY and CDR2 FYNNEI. This CDR3 has 18 residues. Written as DNA, the CDR3 is TGTGCCAGCAGTGAAGGGCTAGCGGGGAGCTCTGGGGCCAACGTCCTGACTTTC. Translation gives CASSEGLAGSSGANVLTF.

This clonotype was seen a few times. The J gene is TRBJ2-7, the V gene TRBV19, with 12 bases lining up with TRBD2. Per germline, CDR1 LNHDA and CDR2 SQIVND (reference sequence). The CDR3 has 17 residues. After removal of 5 bases from V and 9 bases from J, the junction contained 17 bases not matched to a gene. The CDR3 spells CASSPLTSGGYTDGQYF. For the CDR3, the DNA is TGTGCCAGTAGTCCTCTGACTAGCGGGGGATACACGGATGGGCAGTACTTC. The whole variable domain, filled in from reference TRBV19 and TRBJ2-7, reads DGGITQSPKYLFRKEGQNVTLSCEQNLNHDAMYWYRQDPGQGLRLIYYSQIVNDFQKGDIAEGYSVSREKKESFPLTVTSAQKNPTAFYLCASSPLTSGGYTDGQYFGPGTRLTVT.

This clonotype has ten or more counts. V and J are TRBV10-3 and TRBJ2-4; D gene ambiguous. The V gene's germline CDR1 is ENHRY and CDR2 SYGVKD. The V end lost 5 bases, the J end lost 4 bases, and 9 bases lay between the germline ends. The CDR3 sequence is 13 residues long. The CDR3 here is CAISKDLKNIQYF. The DNA of the CDR3 is TGTGCCATCAGTAAGGACCTTAAAAACATTCAGTACTTC.

This clonotype has ten or more counts. The gene calls are TRBV6-1 and TRBJ1-4; 7 nucleotides line up with TRBD1. In germline, CDR1 is MNHNS, CDR2 SASEGT. The ends lost 6 bases at V and 4 bases at J; junction bases unmatched: 5. The CDR3 contains 14 residues. CDR3 residues: CASRRQGGNEKLFF. CDR3 DNA sequence: TGTGCCAGCAGAAGACAGGGTGGTAATGAAAAACTGTTTTTT.

This clonotype occurred a few times. This sequence joins TRBV27 and TRBJ1-2; no firm D call. The germline gives CDR1 MNHEY, CDR2 SMNVEV (reference sequence). Trimming pared 3 bases from V and 0 bases from J, leaving 5 bases between. The CDR3 runs to 13 residues. CDR3 loop: CASSLRANYGYTF. For the CDR3, the DNA is TGTGCCAGCAGTTTGAGAGCTAACTATGGCTACACCTTC.

This clonotype was recorded once. A read error may explain this, as a much larger clone is one base away. This sequence joins TRBV6-6 and TRBJ1-6; TRBD1 might be the D (6 bases). CDR3 length: 13 amino acids. Germline values: CDR1 MNHNY, CDR2 SVGAGI (reference sequence). DNA of the CDR3: TGTGCCACGCTCAACAGGGATAATTCAACCCTCCACTTT. It is translated as CATLNRDNSTLHF.

This clonotype has more than one count but fewer than ten. The chain carries TRBV11-3 and TRBJ1-1, with 8 bases fitting TRBD1. Germline lookup yields CDR1 SGHNT and CDR2 YENEEA. J was trimmed by 2 bases and V by 4 bases; bases with no gene match: 3. This CDR3 is 14 amino acids long. DNA of the CDR3: TGTGCCAGCAGCTCGGGACAGGACAACACTGAAGCTTTCTTT. It codes for CASSSGQDNTEAFF.

This clonotype was found a few times. The V gene is TRBV2, the J gene TRBJ1-6, with D unclear. CDR1 and CDR2 (germline): SNHLY, FYNNEI. The CDR3 extends over 14 amino acids. Trimming took 7 bases from V and 7 from J, leaving 14 bases between them. The CDR3 sequence is CASIPALTNSPLHF. CDR3 DNA sequence: TGTGCCAGCATTCCGGCACTTACCAATTCACCCCTCCACTTT. The variable domain in full, with the rest retrieved from reference TRBV2 and TRBJ1-6, is EPEVTQTPSHQVTQMGQEVILRCVPISNHLYFYWYRQILGQKVEFLVSFYNNEISEKSEIFDDQFSVERPDGSNFTLKIRSTKLEDSAMYFCASIPALTNSPLHFGNGTRLTVT.

Here the CDR3 reads CSVGTSDEQFF. The CDR3 DNA reads TGCAGCGTTGGGACTTCTGATGAGCAGTTCTTC. The chain links TRBV29-1 to TRBJ2-1, with D maybe TRBD2 (5 bases). The CDR3 runs 11 residues. CDR1 and CDR2 from the germline V gene are SQVTM and ANQGSEA. With 4 bases removed from V and 8 bases from J, the gap between germline ends came to 9 bases.

V and J are TRBV5-6 and TRBJ1-3; 7 bases are a match to TRBD1. The trim removed 4 bases at V and 2 bases at J, leaving 6 bases unmatched. Germline CDR1 and CDR2: SGHDT and YYEEEE. CDR3 size: 15 residues. CDR3 DNA: TGTGCCAGCAGCCCCGGGACAGCCACTGGAAACACCATATATTTT. Encoded protein: CASSPGTATGNTIYF.

The sample holds a few counts of this clonotype. The chain couples TRBV12-3 or TRBV12-4 to TRBJ2-3; the match to TRBD1 covers 10 bases. The CDR3 is 15 amino acids. V lost 6 bases, J lost 4 bases, and 7 bases stayed unmatched. The CDR3 sequence is CASRVTGGAPDTQYF. CDR3 in DNA: TGTGCCAGCAGGGTGACAGGGGGCGCCCCAGATACGCAGTATTTT.

This clonotype was detected many times. V is TRBV4-3 and J is TRBJ2-7; 10 bases map to TRBD2. Looked up from germline, CDR1 is LGHNA and CDR2 is YSLEER. V lost 3 bases and J lost 4; bases outside the gene matches: 6. The CDR3 spans 15 residues. CDR3 amino acids: CASSHRTSGKYEQYF. In nucleotides, the CDR3 is TGCGCCAGCAGCCATCGGACTAGCGGAAAATACGAGCAGTACTTC.